One sample yielded the 28 T cell receptor beta chains listed below, sequenced in a study of STAT5B mutations in CD4+ large granular lymphocyte leukemia (dated by TCRdb to the early 2020s). Receptor amplification or capture employed the immunoSEQ multiplex PCR assay. This is the immuneACCESS table as TCRdb keeps it, with only in-frame sequences that have V and J called. A part of the clones is gone; compared with another copy, unresolved V genes explain less than half, and the rest is unexplained. This sample holds about 6,300 clones; approximately 69% were observed only once. The biggest ten clones account for about 1.9% of the sample. Sequenced sample: PBMCs. All receptors derive from a woman in her 70s with CD4+ T-cell large granular lymphocyte leukemia.

This chain connects TRBV4-2 to TRBJ2-7; D call uncertain. The germline V gene has CDR1 LGHNA and CDR2 YNFKEQ. The CDR3 is made up of 15 amino acids. V shed 5 bases and J shed 5 bases, with 19 bases lying between them. The CDR3 loop reads CASSRTPVLTHEQYF. CDR3 nucleotide sequence: TGTGCCAGCAGCAGAACCCCCGTACTAACCCACGAGCAGTACTTC.

CDR3 nucleotide sequence: TGCAGCGTTGAACGCGGGACAGGGAGGGGTGAGCAGTTCTTC. Residues: CSVERGTGRGEQFF. The rearrangement uses TRBV29-1 and TRBJ2-1, with 9 nucleotides matching TRBD1. The CDR3 is 14 amino acids. Germline trimming cut 2 bases from V and 9 bases from J; bases unmatched to any gene: 8. CDR1 SQVTM and CDR2 ANQGSEA come from the germline V gene.

This clone is categorized as medium-sized. The chain employs TRBV4-1 and TRBJ2-7; 9 bases agree with TRBD2. The length of the CDR3 is 15 residues. The V gene's germline CDR1 is MGHRA and CDR2 YSYEKL. Losses at the gene ends were 1 base for V and 2 bases for J; bases not matched to a gene: 3. The CDR3 region is CASSQGLAGPYEQYF. The CDR3 DNA follows: TGCGCCAGCAGCCAAGGGCTAGCGGGGCCCTACGAGCAGTACTTC.

The rearrangement joins TRBV7-2 to TRBJ1-2; D remains ambiguous. The CDR3 runs to 12 residues. V dropped 5 bases and J dropped 6 bases, with 10 bases sitting between them. Germline V lookup: CDR1 SGHTA, CDR2 FQGNSA. The CDR3 DNA reads TGTGCCAGCAGCGGCATAAATAATGGCTACACCTTC. It yields the protein CASSGINNGYTF.

This clone came up a few times. This chain joins TRBV7-2 and TRBJ1-6, with 10 bases identical to TRBD1. This CDR3 has 14 amino acids. Germline trimming cut 4 bases from V and 6 bases from J; bases unmatched to any gene: 0. Germline CDR1 is SGHTA and CDR2 is FQGNSA. CDR3 loop: CASSWDRGNSPLHF. CDR3 nucleotide sequence: TGTGCCAGCAGCTGGGACAGGGGTAATTCACCCCTCCACTTT.

This clone was observed a handful of times. The chain links TRBV27 to TRBJ1-2; D is possibly TRBD1 (6 bases). Trimming took off 4 bases at V and 3 bases at J, with 15 bases between the two ends. CDR3 size: 15 residues. Germline V gene data show CDR1 as MNHEY and CDR2 as SMNVEV (reference sequence). CDR3 loop: CASSSGQTWDYGYTF. As DNA, the CDR3 is TGTGCCAGCAGTTCGGGACAAACTTGGGACTATGGCTACACCTTC.

The chain couples TRBV9 to TRBJ2-1, with D perhaps given as TRBD1 or TRBD2 (5 bases each). Germline assignment: CDR1 SGDLS and CDR2 YYNGEE. The V end lost 3 bases, the J end lost 1 base, and 11 bases lay between the germline ends. The CDR3 length is 15 residues. Here the CDR3 reads CASSGGSQSYNEQFF. The CDR3 bases are TGTGCCAGCAGCGGGGGGAGCCAGTCCTACAATGAGCAGTTCTTC.

This clone is medium-sized (0.01 to 0.1%) in the sample. The genes are TRBV2 and TRBJ1-3; D is ambiguous. Trimming shortened V by 6 bases and J by 4 bases, and 10 bases separated the two germline ends. Germline CDR1 reads SNHLY; CDR2 reads FYNNEI. This CDR3 is 13 amino acids long. CDR3 sequence (DNA): TGTGCCAGCAGCGACCTCGTCGGAAACACCATATATTTT. Translated: CASSDLVGNTIYF.

This clone has only one observation. The CDR3 is CATRQNYNSPLHF. The DNA of the CDR3 is TGTGCCACCCGACAGAACTATAATTCACCCCTCCACTTT. This chain connects TRBV15 to TRBJ1-6, with D perhaps TRBD1 (5 bases). V was pared by 8 bases and J by 3 bases, with 8 bases between. The CDR3 has 13 residues. Per the germline V gene, CDR1 is LNHNV and CDR2 is YYDKDF (reference sequence).

The chain couples TRBV9 to TRBJ1-2; D gene ambiguous. From germline, CDR1 is SGDLS and CDR2 YYNGEE. This CDR3 contains 14 residues. V lost 0 bases and J lost 8, with 14 bases in between. The CDR3 nucleotides are TGTGCCAGCAGCGTAGACGCTGTCCTGGGCGGCTACACCTTC. This codes for CASSVDAVLGGYTF.

The chain combines TRBV4-1 with TRBJ2-1; TRBD2 agrees at 15 bases. Germline trimming cut 3 bases from V and 5 bases from J; bases unmatched to any gene: 11. The CDR3 is 19 amino acids. The germline gives CDR1 MGHRA, CDR2 YSYEKL. The CDR3 DNA follows: TGCGCCAGCAGCCATCCGGGACTAGCGGGAGGATGGGGCCACAATGAGCAGTTCTTC. As protein: CASSHPGLAGGWGHNEQFF.

The chain joins TRBV7-8 to TRBJ2-6; 7 nucleotides match TRBD1. Germline lookup yields CDR1 SGHVS and CDR2 FQNEAQ. After removal of 5 bases from V and 0 bases from J, the junction contained 10 bases not matched to a gene. This CDR3 is built from 18 residues. This chain's CDR3 is CASSLRGTAFSGANVLTF. CDR3 coding DNA: TGTGCCAGCAGCCTGAGGGGGACAGCCTTCTCTGGGGCCAACGTCCTGACTTTC. The complete variable domain, with remaining parts taken from reference TRBV7-8 and TRBJ2-6, reads GAGVSQSPRYKVAKRGQDVALRCDPISGHVSLFWYQQALGQGPEFLTYFQNEAQLDKSGLPSDRFFAERPEGSVSTLKIQRTQQEDSAVYLCASSLRGTAFSGANVLTFGAGSRLTVL.

The chain couples TRBV7-9 to TRBJ2-3, with 8 bases fitting TRBD2. Germline V gene lookup returns CDR1 SEHNR and CDR2 FQNEAQ (reference sequence). Trimming removed 5 bases from V and 4 bases from J; junction bases left unmatched: 8. The CDR3 has 15 amino acids. The CDR3 loop is CASSRPGLVADTQYF. Here the CDR3 DNA reads TGTGCCAGCAGCCGTCCGGGACTAGTTGCAGATACGCAGTATTTT.

The V gene is TRBV5-1, the J gene TRBJ2-1; D call uncertain. The V end lost 4 bases, the J end lost 0 bases, and 14 bases lay between the germline ends. The CDR3 has 16 residues. The germline CDR1 and CDR2 sequences are SGHRS and YFSETQ. The CDR3 reads CASSPLSVGSYNEQFF. The CDR3 nucleotides are TGCGCCAGCAGCCCCTTGTCGGTCGGCTCCTACAATGAGCAGTTCTTC.

This chain connects TRBV7-2 to TRBJ2-2; D is unresolved. CDR3 size: 14 residues. V was shortened by 4 bases and J by 2 bases, with 8 bases between the two germline ends. CDR1 and CDR2 (germline): SGHTA, FQGNSA. The CDR3: CASSSILNTGELFF. The CDR3 DNA reads as TGTGCCAGCAGCTCCATACTAAACACCGGGGAGCTGTTTTTT.

The chain couples TRBV5-1 to TRBJ2-7, with D perhaps matching TRBD1 or TRBD2 (5 bases each). Looked up from germline, CDR1 is SGHRS and CDR2 is YFSETQ. The CDR3 loop spans 13 amino acids. V lost 5 bases to trimming and J lost 5 bases, with 14 bases between them. CDR3 sequence: CASSFSMGDEQYF. The CDR3 region has the DNA TGCGCCAGCAGTTTCTCTATGGGGGACGAGCAGTACTTC. Full variable domain (remainder filled in from reference TRBV5-1 and TRBJ2-7): KAGVTQTPRYLIKTRGQQVTLSCSPISGHRSVSWYQQTPGQGLQFLFEYFSETQRNKGNFPGRFSGRQFSNSRSEMNVSTLELGDSALYLCASSFSMGDEQYFGPGTRLTVT.

J is TRBJ2-2 and V is TRBV29-1; 8 nucleotides match TRBD1. Germline lookup yields CDR1 SQVTM and CDR2 ANQGSEA. The CDR3 contains 12 residues. V shed 3 bases and J 6 bases; nucleotides not matched to a gene: 0. The CDR3 loop reads CSVDRGPGELFF. The DNA for the CDR3 is TGCAGCGTTGACAGGGGGCCCGGGGAGCTGTTTTTT.

This chain links TRBV19 with TRBJ2-7, with D possibly being TRBD1 (5 bases). Germline V gene sequence: CDR1 LNHDA, CDR2 SQIVND (reference sequence). V lost 8 bases and J lost 6, with 17 bases in between. The CDR3 spans 13 residues. As DNA, the CDR3 is TGTGCCAGTTCTCCTCAGGGTTTAGGCGAGCAGTACTTC. Translating it yields CASSPQGLGEQYF.

The CDR3 DNA sequence: TGTGCCAGCAAAACGTACCGGGACAGTAAAGGAGGCTACACCTTC. It specifies CASKTYRDSKGGYTF. The J gene is TRBJ1-2, the V gene TRBV6-5; 7 bases are shared with TRBD1. V gave up 7 bases and J gave up 8 bases; unmatched junction bases: 16. CDR1 is MNHEY, CDR2 SVGAGI, per germline. This CDR3 region has 15 residues.

This clone was counted between two and nine times. J is TRBJ1-1 and V is TRBV28; the D is unclear. The length of the CDR3 is 13 residues. V dropped 4 bases and J dropped 2 bases, with 8 bases sitting between them. Looked up from germline, CDR1 is MDHEN and CDR2 is SYDVKM. This chain's CDR3 is CASSSNINTEAFF. CDR3 nucleotides: TGTGCCAGCAGTTCCAACATTAACACTGAAGCTTTCTTT.

The V gene is TRBV6-4, the J gene TRBJ1-2; D perhaps matches TRBD1 (6 bases). The CDR3 consists of 15 residues. Deletions cut 0 bases from V and 9 bases from J, with 17 bases between. Germline V CDR1 and CDR2: MRHNA, SNTAGT. Here the CDR3 DNA reads TGTGCCAGCAGTGACTCAACAGGGCGTTTTTGGAGCTACACCTTC. Amino acids: CASSDSTGRFWSYTF.

This chain joins TRBV7-8 and TRBJ2-1, with TRBD2 as a possible D gene (7 bases). Per germline, CDR1 SGHVS and CDR2 FQNEAQ. V shed 6 bases and J shed 6 bases, with 24 bases lying between them. CDR3 size: 17 residues. CDR3 amino acids: CASRKSRGGLPSNEQFF. CDR3 DNA: TGTGCCAGCAGGAAATCCAGGGGAGGGCTACCGAGCAATGAGCAGTTCTTC.

This sequence joins TRBV28 and TRBJ2-1, with 8 bases fitting TRBD1. J gave up 10 bases and V 7 bases, and 12 bases lay outside the gene matches. The CDR3 runs to 14 residues. Germline-derived CDR1 and CDR2 are MDHEN and SYDVKM. CDR3: CASIKRNRGTEQFF. The CDR3, as DNA: TGTGCCAGCATCAAAAGAAACAGGGGGACGGAGCAGTTCTTC.

This clone was found a few times. The chain joins TRBV7-8 to TRBJ2-1; the D gene is possibly TRBD1 (6 bases). V was pared by 0 bases and J by 4 bases, with 7 bases between. This CDR3 is built from 14 residues. Germline CDR1 and CDR2: SGHVS and FQNEAQ. This CDR3 is CASSLAGAYNEQFF. The CDR3 coding sequence is TGTGCCAGCAGCTTAGCGGGGGCTTACAATGAGCAGTTCTTC.

The chain carries TRBV6-1 and TRBJ1-2, with 7 nucleotides matching TRBD1. V trimming: 7 bases; J trimming: 2 bases; junction bases outside the gene matches: 10. Germline V CDR1 and CDR2: MNHNS, SASEGT. The CDR3 has 15 residues. CDR3 in DNA: TGTGCCAGCACCGAGACAGGGTGGAGAAACTATGGCTACACCTTC. This encodes CASTETGWRNYGYTF.

The sample holds a few counts of this clone. CDR3 bases: TGTGCCAGCAGCTCGGGGGGCATCGGAAACACCATATATTTT. Translated: CASSSGGIGNTIYF. The chain employs TRBV7-6 and TRBJ1-3, with D possibly TRBD1 on 6 matching bases. This CDR3 is 14 amino acids long. With 4 bases removed from V and 4 bases from J, the gap between germline ends came to 11 bases. CDR1 SGHVS and CDR2 FNYEAQ come from the germline V gene.

The chain recombines TRBV10-3 with TRBJ1-2, with D tentatively TRBD1 (6 bases). The CDR3 totals 14 residues. Between the trimmed V and J ends, which lost 8 bases and 6 bases, there was a span of 19 bases. Germline V gives CDR1 ENHRY, CDR2 SYGVKD. CDR3 protein: CAISEGGRIHGYTF. The CDR3 nucleotides are TGTGCCATCTCGGAGGGGGGGAGGATACATGGCTACACCTTC.

This clone appeared a few times. The chain uses TRBV6-1 and TRBJ1-5; 7 nucleotides match TRBD1. The CDR3 loop spans 14 amino acids. Germline V gene lookup returns CDR1 MNHNS and CDR2 SASEGT. The ends lost 2 bases at V and 9 bases at J; junction bases unmatched: 7. DNA for the CDR3: TGTGCCAGCAGTGAACGCAGGGGGGAATGGCCCCAGCATTTT. This encodes CASSERRGEWPQHF.